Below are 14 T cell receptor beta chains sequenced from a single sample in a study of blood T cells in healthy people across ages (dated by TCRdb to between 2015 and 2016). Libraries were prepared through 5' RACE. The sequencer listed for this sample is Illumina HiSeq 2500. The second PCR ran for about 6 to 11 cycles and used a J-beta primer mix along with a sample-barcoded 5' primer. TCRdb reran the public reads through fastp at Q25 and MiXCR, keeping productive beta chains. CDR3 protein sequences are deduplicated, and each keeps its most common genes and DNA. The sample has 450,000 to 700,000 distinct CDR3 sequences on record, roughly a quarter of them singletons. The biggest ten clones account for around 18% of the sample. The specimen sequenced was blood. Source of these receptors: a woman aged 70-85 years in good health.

CDR3 coding DNA: TGTGCCAGCAGTTTATGGGGTCAGCACTACGAGCAGTACTTC. As protein: CASSLWGQHYEQYF. The chain carries TRBV12-3 or TRBV12-4 and TRBJ2-7; no definite D call. The V end was cut by 2 bases, the J end by 3 bases, with 11 bases between. The CDR3 sequence is 14 residues long.

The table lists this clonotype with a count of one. CDR3 in DNA: TGTGCCAGTAGTATCTCCGGAGACAATGAGCAGTTCTTC. This gives the protein CASSISGDNEQFF. The J gene is TRBJ2-1, the V gene TRBV19, with no clear D. There are 13 residues in the CDR3. V was trimmed by 3 bases and J by 5 bases, leaving 8 bases between them. Germline V gene sequence: CDR1 LNHDA, CDR2 SQIVND (reference sequence).

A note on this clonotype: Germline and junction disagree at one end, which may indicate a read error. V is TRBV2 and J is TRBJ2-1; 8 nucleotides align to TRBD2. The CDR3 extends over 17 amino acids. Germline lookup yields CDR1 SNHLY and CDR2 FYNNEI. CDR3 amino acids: CASGGQGFLSSYNEQFF. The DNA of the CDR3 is TGCGCCAGCGGGGGCCAGGGGTTCCTAAGCTCCTACAATGAGCAGTTCTTC.

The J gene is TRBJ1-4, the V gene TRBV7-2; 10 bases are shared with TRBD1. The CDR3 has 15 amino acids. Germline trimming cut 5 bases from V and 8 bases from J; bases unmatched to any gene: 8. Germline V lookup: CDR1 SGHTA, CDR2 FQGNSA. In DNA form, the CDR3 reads TGTGCCAGCAGCCGGGACAGGGGAGTAGAAGAAAAACTGTTTTTT. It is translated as CASSRDRGVEEKLFF.

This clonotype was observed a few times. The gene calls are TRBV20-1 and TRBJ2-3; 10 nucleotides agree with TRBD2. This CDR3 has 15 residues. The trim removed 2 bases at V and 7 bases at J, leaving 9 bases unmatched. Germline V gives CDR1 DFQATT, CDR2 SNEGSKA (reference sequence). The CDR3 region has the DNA TGCAGTGCTAGAACAAGCGGGGGGGCCGCAAATACGCAGTATTTT. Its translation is CSARTSGGAANTQYF.

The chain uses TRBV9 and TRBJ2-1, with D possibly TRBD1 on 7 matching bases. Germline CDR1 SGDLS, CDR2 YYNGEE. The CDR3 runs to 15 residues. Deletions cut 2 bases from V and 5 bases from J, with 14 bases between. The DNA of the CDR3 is TGTGCCAGCAGCGTCAGGGGGGCGACGGACAATGAGCAGTTCTTC. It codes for CASSVRGATDNEQFF.

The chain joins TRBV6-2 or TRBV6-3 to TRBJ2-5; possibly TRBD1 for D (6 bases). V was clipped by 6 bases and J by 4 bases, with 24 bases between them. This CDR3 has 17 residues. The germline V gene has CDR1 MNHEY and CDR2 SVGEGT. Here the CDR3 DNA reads TGTGCCAGCAGCTCATTCCAGGGGCGGGTTAGAGGAGAGACCCAGTACTTC. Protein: CASSSFQGRVRGETQYF.

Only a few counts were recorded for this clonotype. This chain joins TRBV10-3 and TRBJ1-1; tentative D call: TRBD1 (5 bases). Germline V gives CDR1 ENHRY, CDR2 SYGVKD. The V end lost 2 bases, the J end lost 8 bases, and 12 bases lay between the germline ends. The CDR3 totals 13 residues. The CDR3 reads CAISEVGGEEAFF. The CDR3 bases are TGTGCCATCAGTGAGGTCGGAGGGGAGGAAGCTTTCTTT.

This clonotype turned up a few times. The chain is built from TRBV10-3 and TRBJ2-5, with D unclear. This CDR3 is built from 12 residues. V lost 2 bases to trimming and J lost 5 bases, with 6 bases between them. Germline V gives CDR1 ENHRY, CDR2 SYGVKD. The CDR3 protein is CAISEPSETQYF. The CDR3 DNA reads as TGTGCCATCAGTGAGCCTTCGGAGACCCAGTACTTC.

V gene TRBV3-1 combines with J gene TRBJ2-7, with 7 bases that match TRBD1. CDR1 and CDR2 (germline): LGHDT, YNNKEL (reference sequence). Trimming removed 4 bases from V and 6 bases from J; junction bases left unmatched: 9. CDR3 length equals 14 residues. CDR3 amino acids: CASSPTGLPSEQYF. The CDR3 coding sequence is TGTGCCAGCAGCCCGACAGGGTTACCGAGCGAGCAGTACTTC.

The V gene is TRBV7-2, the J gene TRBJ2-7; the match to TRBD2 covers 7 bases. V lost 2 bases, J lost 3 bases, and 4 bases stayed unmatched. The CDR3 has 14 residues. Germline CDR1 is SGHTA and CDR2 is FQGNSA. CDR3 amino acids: CASSLRAGFYEQYF. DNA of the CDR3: TGTGCCAGCAGCTTAAGAGCGGGGTTCTACGAGCAGTACTTC.

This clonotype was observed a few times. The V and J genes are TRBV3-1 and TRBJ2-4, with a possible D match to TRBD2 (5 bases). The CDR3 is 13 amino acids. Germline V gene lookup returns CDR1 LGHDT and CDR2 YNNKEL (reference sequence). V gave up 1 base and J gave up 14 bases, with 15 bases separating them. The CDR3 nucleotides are TGTGCCAGCAGCCAAGGGACTTCGCGGGTTGAGTACTTC. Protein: CASSQGTSRVEYF.

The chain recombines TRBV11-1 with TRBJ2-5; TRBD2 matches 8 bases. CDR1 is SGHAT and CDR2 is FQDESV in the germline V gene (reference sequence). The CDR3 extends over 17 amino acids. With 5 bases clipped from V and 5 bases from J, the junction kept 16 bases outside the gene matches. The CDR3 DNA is TGTGCCAGCAGCGCCCCTCCCGACGGGAGGGCCTCGGAGACCCAGTACTTC. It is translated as CASSAPPDGRASETQYF.

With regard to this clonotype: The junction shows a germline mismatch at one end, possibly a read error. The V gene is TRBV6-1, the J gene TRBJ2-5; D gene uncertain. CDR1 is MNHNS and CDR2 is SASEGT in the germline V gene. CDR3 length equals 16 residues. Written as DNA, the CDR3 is TGCGCCGGCAGATCGGGCCAAGGGTCCCTGGGGGAGACCCAGTACTTC. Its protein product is CAGRSGQGSLGETQYF.